The T cell receptor (beta chain) described here comes from a study of cytomegalovirus exposure and HLA in healthy donors. The primer mix had 60 Vbeta and 13 Jbeta primers. Sequenced by immunoSEQ multiplex PCR; TCRdb stores in-frame clones only, minus some. The sample carries over 200,000 clones, around 73% recorded once. Trimming removed 1 base at V and 6 bases at J, with 19 bases between. CDR1 and CDR2 from the germline V gene are SGHAT and FQNNGV. This CDR3 is built from 16 residues. The gene calls are TRBV11-2 and TRBJ2-7; D perhaps matches TRBD1 (6 bases). The clonotype comes from a male donor in good health and CMV-seronegative. The sequenced sample consisted of PBMCs. The CDR3 sequence is CASSLGGQPQFFEQYF. The CDR3 nucleotides are TGTGCCAGCAGCTTAGGCGGACAGCCGCAATTCTTCGAGCAGTACTTC.